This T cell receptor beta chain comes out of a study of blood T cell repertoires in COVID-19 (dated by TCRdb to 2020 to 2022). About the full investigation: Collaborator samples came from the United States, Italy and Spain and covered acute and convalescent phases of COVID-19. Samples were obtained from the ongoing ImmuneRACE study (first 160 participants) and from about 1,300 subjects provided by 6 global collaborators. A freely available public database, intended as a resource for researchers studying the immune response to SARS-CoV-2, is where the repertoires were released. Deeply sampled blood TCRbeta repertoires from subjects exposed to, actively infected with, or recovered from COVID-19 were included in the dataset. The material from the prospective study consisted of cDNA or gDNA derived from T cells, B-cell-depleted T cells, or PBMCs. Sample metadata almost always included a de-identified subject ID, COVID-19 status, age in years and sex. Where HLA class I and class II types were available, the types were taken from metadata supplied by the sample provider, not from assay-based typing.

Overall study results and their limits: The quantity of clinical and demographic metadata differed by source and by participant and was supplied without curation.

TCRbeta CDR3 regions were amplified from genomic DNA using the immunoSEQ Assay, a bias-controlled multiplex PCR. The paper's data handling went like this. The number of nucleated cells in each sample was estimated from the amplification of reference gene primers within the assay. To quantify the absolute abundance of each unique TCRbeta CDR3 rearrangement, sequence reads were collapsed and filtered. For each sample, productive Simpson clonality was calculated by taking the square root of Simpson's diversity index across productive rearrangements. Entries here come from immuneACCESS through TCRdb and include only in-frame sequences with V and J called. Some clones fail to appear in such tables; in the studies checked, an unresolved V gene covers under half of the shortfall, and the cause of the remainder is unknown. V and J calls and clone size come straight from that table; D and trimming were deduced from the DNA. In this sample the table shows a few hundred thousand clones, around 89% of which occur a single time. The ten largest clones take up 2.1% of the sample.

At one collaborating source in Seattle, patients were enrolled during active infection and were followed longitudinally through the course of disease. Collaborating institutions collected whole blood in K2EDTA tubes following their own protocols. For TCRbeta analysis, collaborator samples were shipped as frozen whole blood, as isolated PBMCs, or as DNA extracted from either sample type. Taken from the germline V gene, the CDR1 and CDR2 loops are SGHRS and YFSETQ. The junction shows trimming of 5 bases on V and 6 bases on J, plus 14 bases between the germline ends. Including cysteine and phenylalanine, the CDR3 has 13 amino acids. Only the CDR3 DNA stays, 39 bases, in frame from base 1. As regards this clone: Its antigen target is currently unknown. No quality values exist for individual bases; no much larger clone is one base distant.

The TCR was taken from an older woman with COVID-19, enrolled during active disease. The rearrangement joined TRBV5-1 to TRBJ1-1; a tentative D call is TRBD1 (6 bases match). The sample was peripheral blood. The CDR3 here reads CASSVQGRAEAFF. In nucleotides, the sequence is TGCGCCAGCAGTGTACAGGGTCGCGCTGAAGCTTTCTTT. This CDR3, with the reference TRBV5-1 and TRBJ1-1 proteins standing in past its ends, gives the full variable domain KAGVTQTPRYLIKTRGQQVTLSCSPISGHRSVSWYQQTPGQGLQFLFEYFSETQRNKGNFPGRFSGRQFSNSRSEMNVSTLELGDSALYLCASSVQGRAEAFFGQGTRLTVV.